What follows are 28 T cell receptor beta chains derived from one specimen sequenced in a study of shared clonotypes between healthy human individuals. The naive CD8 fraction comprised CD45RO-negative cells positively selected for CCR7 and excluded terminally differentiated effector memory CD45RA+ cells. TCRdb's table, derived via immunoSEQ multiplex PCR, lists solely in-frame clones and lacks some. In the table there are about 2.1 million clones, roughly 95% of which are singletons. Sample: naive CD8+ T cells from PBMCs. The receptors shown here come from a man younger than 35 in good health. Some clones in this sample may be carry-over from other donors' samples.

The chain joins TRBV19 to TRBJ2-7; the match to TRBD2 covers 7 bases. V lost 1 base, J lost 7 bases, and 7 bases stayed unmatched. The CDR3 sequence is 14 residues long. CDR1 and CDR2 (germline): LNHDA, SQIVND (reference sequence). The CDR3 region is CASSIAGGPGEQYF. The DNA for the CDR3 is TGTGCCAGTAGTATAGCGGGGGGACCGGGGGAGCAGTACTTC.

The rearrangement uses TRBV5-1 and TRBJ1-4; D remains ambiguous. Per germline, CDR1 SGHRS and CDR2 YFSETQ. This CDR3 comprises 14 residues. V was cut by 2 bases and J by 6 bases, with 11 bases left in between. The CDR3 DNA is TGCGCCAGCAGCTTCATCAGGTCTCATGAAAAACTGTTTTTT. Translation: CASSFIRSHEKLFF. The complete variable domain, with remaining parts taken from reference TRBV5-1 and TRBJ1-4, reads KAGVTQTPRYLIKTRGQQVTLSCSPISGHRSVSWYQQTPGQGLQFLFEYFSETQRNKGNFPGRFSGRQFSNSRSEMNVSTLELGDSALYLCASSFIRSHEKLFFGSGTQLSVL.

The rearrangement joins TRBV7-9 to TRBJ1-1, with a possible D match to TRBD1 (5 bases). Trimming stripped 5 bases from V and 0 bases from J, with 13 bases between. Germline V CDR1 and CDR2: SEHNR, FQNEAQ (reference sequence). The CDR3 runs to 15 residues. This CDR3 reads CASSPPRGLNTEAFF. The DNA for the CDR3 is TGTGCCAGCAGCCCTCCGAGGGGATTGAACACTGAAGCTTTCTTT.

The CDR3 loop is CASSLGTSGSDEQFF. The CDR3 region has the DNA TGTGCCAGCAGCTTAGGGACTAGCGGGAGCGATGAGCAGTTCTTC. This chain joins TRBV7-3 and TRBJ2-1, with TRBD2 identical over 14 bases. The germline V gene encodes CDR1 SGHTA and CDR2 FQGTGA. The V gene end was trimmed by 2 bases and the J gene end by 8 bases; junction bases not matched to a gene: 2. This CDR3 comprises 15 residues.

The chain joins TRBV6-1 to TRBJ2-5; 9 nucleotides agree with TRBD1. Germline CDR1 reads MNHNS; CDR2 reads SASEGT. This CDR3 contains 14 residues. V was clipped by 6 bases and J by 4 bases; unmatched bases: 6. The CDR3: CASRKGTGRETQYF. CDR3 in DNA: TGTGCCAGCAGAAAAGGGACAGGGAGAGAGACCCAGTACTTC.

This chain links TRBV18 with TRBJ2-2; 10 bases map to TRBD1. From germline, CDR1 is KGHSH and CDR2 LQKENI. Trimming took 4 bases from V and 5 from J; bases not matched to a gene: 4. CDR3 length equals 15 residues. The CDR3 protein is CASSRDRGPTGELFF. CDR3 DNA: TGTGCCAGCTCACGTGACAGGGGGCCAACCGGGGAGCTGTTTTTT.

The rearrangement joins TRBV5-4 to TRBJ1-2; D gene unclear. Trimming took off 0 bases at V and 8 bases at J, with 17 bases between the two ends. This CDR3 region has 15 residues. CDR1 is SGHNT and CDR2 is YYREEE in the germline V gene (reference sequence). The DNA for the CDR3 is TGTGCCAGCAGCTTGGAAGCGGGAGCGGGTGAGGGCTACACCTTC. As protein: CASSLEAGAGEGYTF.

The J gene is TRBJ2-5, the V gene TRBV5-6; D gene ambiguous. CDR3 size: 15 residues. V was clipped by 0 bases and J by 2 bases, with 11 bases between them. The germline gives CDR1 SGHDT, CDR2 YYEEEE. CDR3 protein: CASSLGSSPQETQYF. The CDR3 region has the DNA TGTGCCAGCAGCTTGGGTAGCAGCCCTCAAGAGACCCAGTACTTC.

The chain carries TRBV19 and TRBJ2-5, with D perhaps TRBD1 (6 bases). The CDR3 spans 12 residues. V dropped 5 bases and J dropped 13 bases, with 17 bases sitting between them. From germline, CDR1 is LNHDA and CDR2 SQIVND (reference sequence). In nucleotides, the CDR3 is TGTGCCAGTAGTCCCGGGACATCGTTTGCGTACTTC. As protein: CASSPGTSFAYF.

With regard to this clone: The germline gene is not matched at one end of the junction; a read error may be the cause. The chain has TRBV28 and TRBJ2-7; 13 bases map to TRBD2. The CDR3 is 14 residues long. Germline V gene data show CDR1 as MDHEN and CDR2 as SYDVKM. The CDR3, as DNA: TGTGCCAGCAGTGTATGGACTAGCGGGAGTGAGCAGTACTTC. Translating it yields CASSVWTSGSEQYF.

This chain links TRBV29-1 with TRBJ2-3; the D gene is possibly TRBD2 (5 bases). Germline V CDR1 and CDR2: SQVTM, ANQGSEA. The CDR3 has 15 amino acids. V dropped 0 bases and J dropped 4 bases, with 14 bases sitting between them. The CDR3 reads CSVEDGRRSADTQYF. The CDR3 DNA reads TGCAGCGTTGAAGACGGCAGGCGTAGCGCAGATACGCAGTATTTT.

The chain carries TRBV6-6 and TRBJ2-5, with D perhaps TRBD2 (5 bases). The V end lost 5 bases, the J end lost 1 base, and 14 bases lay between the germline ends. Germline-derived CDR1 and CDR2 are MNHNY and SVGAGI (reference sequence). This CDR3 has 15 residues. The CDR3 loop reads CASSVLGESQETQYF. The CDR3 DNA is TGTGCCAGCAGTGTACTCGGGGAGAGCCAAGAGACCCAGTACTTC.

V is TRBV7-8 and J is TRBJ1-1, with D perhaps TRBD1 (5 bases). V was trimmed by 4 bases and J by 4 bases, leaving 10 bases between them. CDR3 length equals 13 residues. Germline loops: CDR1 SGHVS, CDR2 FQNEAQ. The CDR3 DNA follows: TGTGCCAGCAGCTCAGGGTTTGGCACTGAAGCTTTCTTT. Its protein product is CASSSGFGTEAFF.

The chain combines TRBV7-3 with TRBJ2-7; 10 nucleotides agree with TRBD2. The CDR3 has 21 residues. Per the germline V gene, CDR1 is SGHTA and CDR2 is FQGTGA. Trimming at V came to 1 base and at J to 3 bases, leaving 21 bases not matched to a gene. DNA for the CDR3: TGTGCCAGCAGCTTAAGAGGTGCTTCGATGAGAGCGGGAGGGCCTCTCTACGAGCAGTACTTC. It yields the protein CASSLRGASMRAGGPLYEQYF.

This sequence joins TRBV28 and TRBJ2-3; D may be TRBD1 (5 bases). CDR3 length: 14 residues. The V gene's germline CDR1 is MDHEN and CDR2 SYDVKM. Trimming cost V 8 bases and J 2 bases, with 14 bases left between them. Written as DNA, the CDR3 is TGTGCCAGCGGACAACTCGTACACACAGATACGCAGTATTTT. This encodes CASGQLVHTDTQYF.

This rearrangement joins TRBV9 to TRBJ2-5; D perhaps matches TRBD2 (6 bases). The CDR3 totals 13 residues. Germline lookup yields CDR1 SGDLS and CDR2 YYNGEE. V gave up 0 bases and J gave up 7 bases, with 10 bases separating them. The CDR3 coding sequence is TGTGCCAGCAGCGTAGCGGGAGAGAGGACCCAGTACTTC. It yields the protein CASSVAGERTQYF.

About this clone itself: The same CDR3 arises from other DNA sequences in this sample as well. Here the CDR3 reads CASSSTSGSSYNEQFF. CDR3 in DNA: TGTGCCAGCAGTTCCACTAGCGGGAGCTCCTACAATGAGCAGTTCTTC. The chain uses TRBV28 and TRBJ2-1; TRBD2 agrees at 11 bases. V shed 4 bases and J 0 bases; nucleotides not matched to a gene: 2. In germline, CDR1 is MDHEN, CDR2 SYDVKM. The CDR3 is made up of 16 amino acids.

This chain links TRBV5-1 with TRBJ2-7; 8 nucleotides match TRBD1. CDR1 SGHRS and CDR2 YFSETQ come from the germline V gene. The CDR3 is made up of 12 amino acids. V shed 4 bases, J shed 5 bases, and the junction held 2 bases outside the gene matches. The CDR3 nucleotides read TGCGCCAGCAGCATGACAGGGGACGAGCAGTACTTC. Its translation is CASSMTGDEQYF.

The chain uses TRBV15 and TRBJ2-7; 15 bases agree with TRBD2. Per germline, CDR1 LNHNV and CDR2 YYDKDF (reference sequence). The CDR3 length is 18 residues. V lost 6 bases to trimming and J lost 4 bases; unmatched junction nucleotides: 13. In nucleotides, the CDR3 is TGTGCCACCAGTAGACGACGGACTAGCGGGGGGGTGTGGTACGAGCAGTACTTC. Protein: CATSRRRTSGGVWYEQYF.

The rearrangement uses TRBV7-2 and TRBJ2-7; 14 bases agree with TRBD2. The trim removed 2 bases at V and 5 bases at J, leaving 8 bases unmatched. The germline gives CDR1 SGHTA, CDR2 FQGNSA. This CDR3 contains 17 residues. The CDR3 DNA follows: TGTGCCAGCAGCTTACCGGGACTAGCGGGAGTTTCCCACGAGCAGTACTTC. It encodes CASSLPGLAGVSHEQYF.

The chain has TRBV19 and TRBJ2-2; D remains unclear. CDR1 LNHDA and CDR2 SQIVND come from the germline V gene (reference sequence). Trimming left V 4 bases short and J 4 bases short, with 13 bases between. CDR3 size: 15 residues. DNA for the CDR3: TGTGCCAGTAGTAACGGCCACGCAGGCACCGGGGAGCTGTTTTTT. This gives the protein CASSNGHAGTGELFF.

This rearrangement joins TRBV29-1 to TRBJ2-7; TRBD1 might be the D (5 bases). The CDR3 contains 13 residues. Germline CDR1 SQVTM, CDR2 ANQGSEA. V was clipped by 3 bases and J by 2 bases, with 11 bases between them. The DNA for the CDR3 is TGCAGCGTTGATCGGCTGGGGCCCTACGAGCAGTACTTC. Its translation is CSVDRLGPYEQYF.

The chain links TRBV7-9 to TRBJ2-7; TRBD1 matches 8 bases. CDR3 length: 16 residues. The germline CDR1 and CDR2 sequences are SEHNR and FQNEAQ (reference sequence). Germline trimming cut 4 bases from V and 0 bases from J; bases unmatched to any gene: 8. For the CDR3, the DNA is TGTGCCAGCAGCTCCTTTTCCGGGACAGGCTCCTACGAGCAGTACTTC. Encoded protein: CASSSFSGTGSYEQYF.

The CDR3 coding sequence is TGTGCCAGTTCGACAGGGTTTAATCAGCCCCAGCATTTT. Amino acid sequence: CASSTGFNQPQHF. The chain recombines TRBV6-5 with TRBJ1-5, with TRBD1 identical over 7 bases. V trimming: 9 bases; J trimming: 4 bases; junction bases outside the gene matches: 6. The germline V gene encodes CDR1 MNHEY and CDR2 SVGAGI. CDR3 size: 13 residues.

This rearrangement joins TRBV6-1 to TRBJ1-4; the match to TRBD1 covers 12 bases. Germline-derived CDR1 and CDR2 are MNHNS and SASEGT. J was trimmed by 8 bases and V by 6 bases; bases with no gene match: 4. CDR3 size: 14 residues. The CDR3 reads CASSWDRGQEKLFF. As DNA, the CDR3 is TGTGCCAGCAGCTGGGACAGGGGGCAAGAAAAACTGTTTTTT.

Here the CDR3 reads CRTYEQYF. CDR3 in DNA: TGCAGGACCTACGAGCAGTACTTC. The V call is TRBV29-1, the J call TRBJ2-7; D uncertain. Germline V gives CDR1 SQVTM, CDR2 ANQGSEA. The CDR3 runs to 8 residues.

The rearrangement joins TRBV30 to TRBJ2-3; D ambiguous. The CDR3 totals 12 residues. Trimming took off 3 bases at V and 5 bases at J, with 9 bases between the two ends. CDR1 and CDR2 from the germline V gene are GTSNPN and SVGIG (reference sequence). CDR3 protein: CAWRTARDTQYF. CDR3 sequence (DNA): TGTGCCTGGAGAACGGCTCGAGATACGCAGTATTTT.

Of note for this clone: This CDR3 is also generated by other DNA sequences in the sample. The rearrangement links TRBV28 to TRBJ2-7; D assignment may be TRBD1 or TRBD2 (5 bases each). The length of the CDR3 is 14 residues. The germline V gene has CDR1 MDHEN and CDR2 SYDVKM. The ends were cut back, 4 bases at V and 2 bases at J, with 12 bases in the middle. The CDR3 DNA reads TGTGCCAGCAGTTCCGGGACGGAGACCTACGAGCAGTACTTC. This encodes CASSSGTETYEQYF. The variable domain in full, completed from reference TRBV28 and TRBJ2-7, reads DVKVTQSSRYLVKRTGEKVFLECVQDMDHENMFWYRQDPGLGLRLIYFSYDVKMKEKGDIPEGYSVSREKKERFSLILESASTNQTSMYLCASSSGTETYEQYFGPGTRLTVT.